One and the same sample provided the 15 T cell receptor beta chains below, sequenced in a study of beta chain features in type 1 diabetes. Findings and caveats of the study: TCRB CDR3s were moderately but significantly shorter in Type 1 diabetes patients in all four CD4+ subsets.

Reverse transcription of all isolated RNA meant that expressed TCRB transcripts were sequenced. Sequenced by immunoSEQ multiplex PCR; TCRdb stores in-frame clones only, minus some. The sample holds more than 300,000 clones, over 9% seen once. The antigens these receptors bind are not known. Sequencing was done on a sample of central memory CD4+ T cells from blood. The receptors stem from a man in his thirties or forties with type 1 diabetes.

V and J are TRBV7-3 and TRBJ2-3; D gene ambiguous. Germline V gives CDR1 SGHTA, CDR2 FQGTGA. This CDR3 region has 16 residues. The V end was cut by 0 bases, the J end by 2 bases, with 12 bases between. CDR3 region: CASSLTRRRITDTQYF. The CDR3 DNA sequence: TGTGCCAGCAGCTTAACGAGGCGGCGGATCACAGATACGCAGTATTTT. Based on the CDR3 plus reference TRBV7-3 and TRBJ2-3, the full variable domain is GAGVSQTPSNKVTEKGKYVELRCDPISGHTALYWYRQSLGQGPEFLIYFQGTGAADDSGLPNDRFFAVRPEGSVSTLKIQRTERGDSAVYLCASSLTRRRITDTQYFGPGTRLTVL.

This clone appeared many times. The V call is TRBV7-2, the J call TRBJ2-3, with D possibly being TRBD1 (6 bases). Germline V gene lookup returns CDR1 SGHTA and CDR2 FQGNSA. This CDR3 has 15 residues. The V end lost 1 base, the J end lost 4 bases, and 12 bases lay between the germline ends. The CDR3 protein is CASSLGHRAADTQYF. As DNA, the CDR3 is TGTGCCAGCAGCTTAGGGCACAGGGCCGCAGATACGCAGTATTTT.

This clone was counted a few times. The genes are TRBV7-3 and TRBJ2-1, with D maybe TRBD2 (5 bases). Trimming cost V 3 bases and J 5 bases, with 11 bases left between them. CDR3 size: 14 residues. Germline V gives CDR1 SGHTA, CDR2 FQGTGA. The CDR3 loop reads CASSFFGNHNEQFF. The CDR3 nucleotides are TGTGCCAGCAGCTTCTTCGGGAACCACAATGAGCAGTTCTTC.

There are a few counts of this clone. The rearrangement links TRBV28 to TRBJ1-5, with D possibly TRBD1 on 6 matching bases. V lost 5 bases to trimming and J lost 3 bases, with 11 bases between them. CDR3 length: 14 amino acids. Germline V gives CDR1 MDHEN, CDR2 SYDVKM. The CDR3 bases are TGTGCCAGCAGTGGGGGACAACACAATCAGCCCCAGCATTTT. Protein sequence: CASSGGQHNQPQHF.

This clone was observed a handful of times. V and J are TRBV19 and TRBJ2-3; TRBD2 agrees at 7 bases. This CDR3 has 15 amino acids. The V and J ends lost 4 bases and 3 bases, in that order; junction bases with no gene match: 7. Germline V gives CDR1 LNHDA, CDR2 SQIVND (reference sequence). CDR3 DNA: TGTGCCAGTAGTAACTGGGCGGGAGTTACAGATACGCAGTATTTT. Translation: CASSNWAGVTDTQYF.

This clone was counted ten times or more. The sample carries other DNA sequences with the same CDR3. The J gene is TRBJ2-6, the V gene TRBV6-5, with D hard to call. Germline V CDR1 and CDR2: MNHEY, SVGAGI. This CDR3 is 15 amino acids long. V lost 2 bases and J 0 bases, leaving 5 bases between the germline ends. As DNA, the CDR3 is TGTGCCAGCAGTTACGTTGACTCTGGGGCCAACGTCCTGACTTTC. This gives the protein CASSYVDSGANVLTF.

This clone was seen a few times. The chain links TRBV7-3 to TRBJ2-1; D perhaps matches TRBD1 (5 bases). Per the germline V gene, CDR1 is SGHTA and CDR2 is FQGTGA. V was trimmed by 0 bases and J by 3 bases, leaving 6 bases between them. CDR3 length: 14 residues. CDR3 amino acids: CASSLTTGYNEQFF. The CDR3 nucleotides are TGTGCCAGCAGCTTAACAACAGGCTACAATGAGCAGTTCTTC.

Only a few counts were recorded for this clone. This chain joins TRBV30 and TRBJ2-7; 12 nucleotides match TRBD2. The CDR3 is 16 residues long. V was pared by 1 base and J by 2 bases, with 6 bases of the junction left unmatched. The germline V gene encodes CDR1 GTSNPN and CDR2 SVGIG (reference sequence). The chain's CDR3 is CAWSGGTSGSPYEQYF. CDR3 DNA sequence: TGTGCCTGGAGTGGGGGGACTAGCGGGTCCCCCTACGAGCAGTACTTC.

This chain uses TRBV6-5 with TRBJ1-1; tentative D call: TRBD1 (6 bases). This CDR3 has 13 residues. Germline-derived CDR1 and CDR2 are MNHEY and SVGAGI. Trimming stripped 5 bases from V and 4 bases from J, with 11 bases between. The CDR3 is CASSLRGSTEAFF. The CDR3 DNA reads TGTGCCAGCAGTCTCAGGGGATCCACTGAAGCTTTCTTT.

This clone came up a few times. The rearrangement uses TRBV5-4 and TRBJ1-2; D might be TRBD1 (5 bases). Germline CDR1 is SGHNT and CDR2 is YYREEE (reference sequence). The CDR3 length is 15 residues. Between the trimmed V and J ends, which lost 0 bases and 3 bases, there was a span of 12 bases. CDR3 coding DNA: TGTGCCAGCAGCTTGGGTCAGCGGGGGGACTATGGCTACACCTTC. It is translated as CASSLGQRGDYGYTF.

This chain connects TRBV6-1 to TRBJ1-4; TRBD1 aligns across 8 bases. V lost 2 bases to trimming and J lost 11 bases; unmatched junction nucleotides: 13. The CDR3 contains 16 residues. In germline, CDR1 is MNHNS, CDR2 SASEGT. CDR3 residues: CASSEIPAGGGGKLFF. CDR3 coding DNA: TGTGCCAGCAGTGAAATCCCCGCAGGGGGCGGGGGCAAACTGTTTTTT.

The chain joins TRBV19 to TRBJ2-5, with D maybe TRBD2 (6 bases). This CDR3 region has 15 residues. Trimming took 4 bases from V and 2 from J, leaving 14 bases between them. Germline CDR1 LNHDA, CDR2 SQIVND (reference sequence). CDR3 nucleotide sequence: TGTGCCAGTAGTACGGGGGAACGGCTTCAAGAGACCCAGTACTTC. Translation gives CASSTGERLQETQYF.

This clone came up many times. This chain links TRBV7-2 with TRBJ2-1; 11 bases align to TRBD2. This CDR3 comprises 17 residues. V was pared by 1 base and J by 9 bases, with 11 bases of the junction left unmatched. The germline V gene has CDR1 SGHTA and CDR2 FQGNSA. The CDR3 sequence is CASSLELAGVGSIEQFF. The CDR3 DNA reads TGTGCCAGCAGCTTAGAACTAGCGGGAGTGGGTTCCATTGAGCAGTTCTTC.

This clone has just a few counts. V usage is TRBV10-3 and J usage is TRBJ1-4, with 8 bases fitting TRBD1. V lost 10 bases to trimming and J lost 6 bases; unmatched junction nucleotides: 7. The CDR3 sequence is 13 residues long. Looked up from germline, CDR1 is ENHRY and CDR2 is SYGVKD. The CDR3 reads CASSRGLDEKLFF. CDR3 nucleotide sequence: TGTGCCAGCAGCAGGGGGCTGGATGAAAAACTGTTTTTT.

The sample holds many counts of this clone. A much larger clone differs by one base, so this may be a read error. Other DNA sequences from this sample encode an identical CDR3 as well. The chain has TRBV5-4 and TRBJ2-5, with 8 positions matching TRBD1. Germline-derived CDR1 and CDR2 are SGHNT and YYREEE (reference sequence). The CDR3 runs 12 residues. V gave up 4 bases and J gave up 5 bases; unmatched junction bases: 1. CDR3 in amino acids: CASSRDRETQYF. The CDR3 nucleotides read TGTGCCAGCAGCCGGGACAGGGAGACCCAGTACTTC.